This TCR beta chain was profiled in a study of cytomegalovirus exposure and HLA in healthy donors. Both 60 Vbeta primers and 13 Jbeta primers went into the PCR. This table comes from immunoSEQ multiplex PCR, and its TCRdb copy is limited to in-frame clones, with some not included. The sample shows about 130,000 clones, about three quarters of them seen only once. The CDR3 consists of 16 residues. CDR1 is SGDLS, CDR2 YYNGEE, per germline. With 2 bases removed from V and 2 bases from J, the gap between germline ends came to 15 bases. The chain uses TRBV9 and TRBJ2-3; D is unclear. The receptor's source is a woman aged 40 to 55 in good health and CMV-seronegative. The sample taken for sequencing was PBMCs. CDR3 in DNA: TGTGCCAGCAGCGTGGCCGACTTAGCTTACACAGATACGCAGTATTTT. This sequence encodes CASSVADLAYTDTQYF.